Given below is one TCR beta chain in context. CDR3 length equals 13 residues. CDR1 LNHDA and CDR2 SQIVND come from the germline V gene (reference sequence). Trimming cost V 4 bases and J 4 bases, with 8 bases left between them. This specimen comes from a study of T cells in Graves' hyperthyroidism and ophthalmopathy. Amplified TCR beta CDR3 regions came from RNA transcripts. The HTBI primer set was used in a first-round RT-PCR of the TCR CDR3. TCRdb processed the multiplex PCR reads anew with MiXCR; each CDR3 protein has one entry. This sample has some 580,000 distinct CDR3 sequences; approximately 15% occur once, and the top ten carry roughly 3.4%.

This receptor was obtained from a woman in her thirties or forties with Graves' ophthalmopathy. Sequencing was carried out using blood. The V gene is TRBV19, the J gene TRBJ2-1; D possibly corresponds to TRBD1 (5 bases). The DNA for the CDR3 is TGTGCCAGTAGTAGCTACAGGTACAATGAGCAGTTCTTC. Amino acid sequence: CASSSYRYNEQFF.